This entry concerns a single T cell receptor beta chain. The antigen remains unidentified. The observed sequence ends 3 residues before the CDR3 terminus, with the missing tail filled in from the germline J gene. The source of the sample is a study of T cells in women clearing cervical HPV infection. Whole-study context: No precancer developed; the control's incident HPV16 infection cleared within 12 months. Blood came at first lesion visit for cases, post-clearance for controls.

CDR1 KGHSH and CDR2 LQKENI come from the germline V gene. This CDR3 is 13 amino acids long. Sequencing used immunoSEQ multiplex PCR; TCRdb keeps in-frame clones, though not all of them. The data include over 30,000 clones; the top ten clones carry around 1.7%. General study results and limits: Combining TCR richness with V gene abundances gave roughly 0.8 AUC. CIN3+ cases had significantly higher TCR repertoire richness than controls, but evenness did not differ.

The chain carries TRBV18 and TRBJ1-2, with TRBD1 matching over 7 bases. Specimen: blood buffy coat. This TCR came from a woman aged 18 to 75 with a cervical HPV16 infection that either progressed to CIN3+ or cleared (not recorded which). CDR3 sequence reads: CASSVGQLYDYTF. The part of the CDR3 DNA that was read is TGTGCCAGCTCAGTGGGACAGCTCTACGAC.